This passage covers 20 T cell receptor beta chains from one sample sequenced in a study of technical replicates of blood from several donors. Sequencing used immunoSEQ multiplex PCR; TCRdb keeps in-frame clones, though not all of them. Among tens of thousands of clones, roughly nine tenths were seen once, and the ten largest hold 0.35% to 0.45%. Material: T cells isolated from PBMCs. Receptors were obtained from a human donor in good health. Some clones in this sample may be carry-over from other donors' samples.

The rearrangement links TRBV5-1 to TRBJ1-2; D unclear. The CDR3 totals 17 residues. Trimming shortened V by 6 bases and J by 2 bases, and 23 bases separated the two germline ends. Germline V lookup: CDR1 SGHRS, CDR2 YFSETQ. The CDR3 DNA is TGCGCCAGCAACGAACACCCTGACGGGTTAGACAACTATGGCTACACCTTC. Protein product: CASNEHPDGLDNYGYTF.

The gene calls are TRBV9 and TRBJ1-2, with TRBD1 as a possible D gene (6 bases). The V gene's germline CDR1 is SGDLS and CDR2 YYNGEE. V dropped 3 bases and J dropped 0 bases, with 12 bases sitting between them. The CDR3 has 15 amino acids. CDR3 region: CASSETGLANYGYTF. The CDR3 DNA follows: TGTGCCAGCAGCGAAACAGGGTTAGCTAACTATGGCTACACCTTC. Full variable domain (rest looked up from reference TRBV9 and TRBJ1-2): DSGVTQTPKHLITATGQRVTLRCSPRSGDLSVYWYQQSLDQGLQFLIQYYNGEERAKGNILERFSAQQFPDLHSELNLSSLELGDSALYFCASSETGLANYGYTFGSGTRLTVV.

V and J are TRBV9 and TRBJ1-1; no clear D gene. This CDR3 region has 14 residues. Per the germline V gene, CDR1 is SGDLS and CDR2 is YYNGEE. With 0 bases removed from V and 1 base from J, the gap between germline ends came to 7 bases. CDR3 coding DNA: TGTGCCAGCAGCGTAGCGCAGGCGAACACTGAAGCTTTCTTT. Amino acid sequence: CASSVAQANTEAFF.

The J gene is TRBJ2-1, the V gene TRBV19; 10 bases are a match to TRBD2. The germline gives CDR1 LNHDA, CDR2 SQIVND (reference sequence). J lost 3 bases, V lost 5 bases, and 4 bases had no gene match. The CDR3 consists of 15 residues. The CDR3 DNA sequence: TGTGCCAGTAGTTCTAGCGGGAGTAACTACAATGAGCAGTTCTTC. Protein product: CASSSSGSNYNEQFF.

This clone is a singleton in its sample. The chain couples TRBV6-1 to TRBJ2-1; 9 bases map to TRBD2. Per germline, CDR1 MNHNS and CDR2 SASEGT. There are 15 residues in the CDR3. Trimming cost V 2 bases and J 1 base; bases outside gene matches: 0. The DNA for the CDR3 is TGTGCCAGCAGTGAACTAGCGGGGTCCTACAATGAGCAGTTCTTC. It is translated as CASSELAGSYNEQFF.

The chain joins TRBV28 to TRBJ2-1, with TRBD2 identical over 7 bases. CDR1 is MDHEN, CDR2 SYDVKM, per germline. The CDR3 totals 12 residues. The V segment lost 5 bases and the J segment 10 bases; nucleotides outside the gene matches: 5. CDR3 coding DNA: TGTGCCAGCAGTACCTCGGGGGGAGAGCAGTTCTTC. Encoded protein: CASSTSGGEQFF.

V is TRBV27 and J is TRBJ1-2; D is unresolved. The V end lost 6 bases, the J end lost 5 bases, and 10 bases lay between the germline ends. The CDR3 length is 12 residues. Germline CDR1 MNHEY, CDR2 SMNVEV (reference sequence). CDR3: CASSPSGYGYTF. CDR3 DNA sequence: TGTGCCAGCAGCCCAAGCGGGTATGGCTACACCTTC.

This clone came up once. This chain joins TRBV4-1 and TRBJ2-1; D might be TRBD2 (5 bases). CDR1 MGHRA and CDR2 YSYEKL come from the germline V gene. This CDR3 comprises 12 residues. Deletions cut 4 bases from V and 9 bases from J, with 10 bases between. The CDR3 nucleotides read TGCGCCAGCAGCCTTGGAGGTAGTGAGCAGTTCTTC. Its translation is CASSLGGSEQFF.

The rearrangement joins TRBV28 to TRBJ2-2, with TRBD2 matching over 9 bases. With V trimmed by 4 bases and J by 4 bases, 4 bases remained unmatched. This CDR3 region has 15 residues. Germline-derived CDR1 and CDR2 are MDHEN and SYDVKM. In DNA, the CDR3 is TGTGCCAGCAGTTCTCTAGCGGGAATCACCGGGGAGCTGTTTTTT. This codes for CASSSLAGITGELFF.

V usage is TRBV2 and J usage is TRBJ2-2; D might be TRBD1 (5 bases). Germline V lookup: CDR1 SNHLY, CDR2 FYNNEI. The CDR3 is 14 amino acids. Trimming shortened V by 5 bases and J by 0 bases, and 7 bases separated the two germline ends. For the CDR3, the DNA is TGTGCCAGCAGTCGACAGTCGAACACCGGGGAGCTGTTTTTT. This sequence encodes CASSRQSNTGELFF. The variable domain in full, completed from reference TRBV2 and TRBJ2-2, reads EPEVTQTPSHQVTQMGQEVILRCVPISNHLYFYWYRQILGQKVEFLVSFYNNEISEKSEIFDDQFSVERPDGSNFTLKIRSTKLEDSAMYFCASSRQSNTGELFFGEGSRLTVL.

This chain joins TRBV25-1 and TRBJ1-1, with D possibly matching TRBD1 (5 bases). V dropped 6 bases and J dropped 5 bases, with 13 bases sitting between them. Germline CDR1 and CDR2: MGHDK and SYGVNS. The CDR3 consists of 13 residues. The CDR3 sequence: CASRVGGKTEAFF. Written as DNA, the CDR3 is TGTGCCAGCAGGGTGGGGGGAAAGACTGAAGCTTTCTTT.

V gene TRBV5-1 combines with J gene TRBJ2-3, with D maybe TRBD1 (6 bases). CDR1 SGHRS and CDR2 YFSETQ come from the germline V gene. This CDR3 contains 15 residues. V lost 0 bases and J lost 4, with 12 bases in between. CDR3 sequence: CASSLDPGVPDTQYF. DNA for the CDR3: TGCGCCAGCAGCTTGGATCCAGGGGTCCCAGATACGCAGTATTTT.

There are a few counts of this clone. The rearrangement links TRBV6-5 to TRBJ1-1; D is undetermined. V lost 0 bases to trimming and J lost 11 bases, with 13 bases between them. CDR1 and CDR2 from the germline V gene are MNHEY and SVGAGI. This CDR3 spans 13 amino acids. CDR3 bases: TGTGCCAGCAGTTACTCGGAGGGTGAGGAGGCTTTCTTT. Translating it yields CASSYSEGEEAFF.

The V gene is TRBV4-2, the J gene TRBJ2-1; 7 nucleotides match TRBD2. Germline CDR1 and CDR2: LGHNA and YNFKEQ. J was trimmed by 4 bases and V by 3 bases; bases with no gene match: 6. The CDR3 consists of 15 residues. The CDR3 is CASSQQRDFYNEQFF. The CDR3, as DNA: TGTGCCAGCAGCCAGCAGCGGGACTTTTACAATGAGCAGTTCTTC.

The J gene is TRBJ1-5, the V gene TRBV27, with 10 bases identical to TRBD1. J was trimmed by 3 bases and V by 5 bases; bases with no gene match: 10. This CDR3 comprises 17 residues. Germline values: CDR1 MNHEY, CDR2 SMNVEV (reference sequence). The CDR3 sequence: CASSRRGTGAYNQPQHF. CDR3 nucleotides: TGTGCCAGCAGTCGCCGCGGGACAGGGGCTTACAATCAGCCCCAGCATTTT.

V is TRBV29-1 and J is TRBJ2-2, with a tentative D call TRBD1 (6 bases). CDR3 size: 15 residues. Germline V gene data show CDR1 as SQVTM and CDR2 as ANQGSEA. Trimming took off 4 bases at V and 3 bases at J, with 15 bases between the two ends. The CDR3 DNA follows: TGCAGCGTTGTGCTCAGGGGTAGGGACACCGGGGAGCTGTTTTTT. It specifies CSVVLRGRDTGELFF.

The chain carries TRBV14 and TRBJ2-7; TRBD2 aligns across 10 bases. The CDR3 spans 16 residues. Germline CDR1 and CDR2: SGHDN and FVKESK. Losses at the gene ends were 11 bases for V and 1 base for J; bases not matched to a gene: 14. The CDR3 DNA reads TGTGCCCGCGGGACTATGAGCGGGGGGGCGTCCTACGAGCAGTACTTC. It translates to CARGTMSGGASYEQYF.

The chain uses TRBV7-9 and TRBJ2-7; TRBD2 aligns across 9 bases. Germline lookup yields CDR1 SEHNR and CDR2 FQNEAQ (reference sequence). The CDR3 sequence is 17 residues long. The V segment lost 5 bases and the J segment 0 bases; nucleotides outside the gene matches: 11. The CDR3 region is CASSPGGLAGASYEQYF. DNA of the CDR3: TGTGCCAGCAGCCCGGGGGGTTTAGCGGGGGCCTCCTACGAGCAGTACTTC.

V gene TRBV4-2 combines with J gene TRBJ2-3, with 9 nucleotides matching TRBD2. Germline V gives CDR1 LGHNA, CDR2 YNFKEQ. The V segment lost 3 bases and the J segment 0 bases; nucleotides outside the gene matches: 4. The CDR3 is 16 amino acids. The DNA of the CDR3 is TGTGCCAGCAGCCACACGGGACTAGCTAGCACAGATACGCAGTATTTT. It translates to CASSHTGLASTDTQYF.

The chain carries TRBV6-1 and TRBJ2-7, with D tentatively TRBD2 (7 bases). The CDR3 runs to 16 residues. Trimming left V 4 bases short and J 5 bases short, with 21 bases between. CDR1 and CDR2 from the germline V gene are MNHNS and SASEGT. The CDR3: CASSVLRGGASDEQYF. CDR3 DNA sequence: TGTGCCAGCAGTGTACTGAGGGGGGGGGCCTCTGACGAGCAGTACTTC.